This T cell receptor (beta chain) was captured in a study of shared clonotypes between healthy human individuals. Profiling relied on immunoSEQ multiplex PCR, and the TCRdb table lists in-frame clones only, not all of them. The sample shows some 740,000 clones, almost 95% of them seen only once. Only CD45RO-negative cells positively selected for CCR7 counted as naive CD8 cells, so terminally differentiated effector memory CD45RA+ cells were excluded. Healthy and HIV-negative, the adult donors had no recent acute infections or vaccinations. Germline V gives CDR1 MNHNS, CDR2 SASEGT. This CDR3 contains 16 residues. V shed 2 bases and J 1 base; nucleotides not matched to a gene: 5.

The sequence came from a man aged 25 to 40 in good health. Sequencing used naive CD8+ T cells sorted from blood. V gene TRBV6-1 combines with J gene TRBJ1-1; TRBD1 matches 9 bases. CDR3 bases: TGTGCCAGCAGTGAACCGGGACAGGGATGGAACACTGAAGCTTTCTTT. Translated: CASSEPGQGWNTEAFF.